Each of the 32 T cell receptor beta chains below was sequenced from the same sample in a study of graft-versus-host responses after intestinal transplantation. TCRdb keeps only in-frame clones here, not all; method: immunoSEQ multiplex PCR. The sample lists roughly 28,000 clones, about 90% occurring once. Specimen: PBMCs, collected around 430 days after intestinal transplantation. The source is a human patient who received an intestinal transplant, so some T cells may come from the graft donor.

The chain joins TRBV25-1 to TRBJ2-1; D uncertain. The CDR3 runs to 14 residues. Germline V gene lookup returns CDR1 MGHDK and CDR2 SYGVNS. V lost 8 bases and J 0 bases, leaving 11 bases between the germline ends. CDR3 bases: TGTGCCAGCGGACCCCTGAGCTCCTACAATGAGCAGTTCTTC. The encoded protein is CASGPLSSYNEQFF.

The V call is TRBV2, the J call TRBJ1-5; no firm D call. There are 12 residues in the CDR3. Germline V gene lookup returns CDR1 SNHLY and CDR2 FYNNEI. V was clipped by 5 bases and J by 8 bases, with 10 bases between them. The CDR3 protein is CASSYWPEPQHF. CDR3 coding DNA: TGTGCCAGCAGTTATTGGCCGGAGCCCCAGCATTTT.

In nucleotides, the CDR3 is TGTGCCAGTAGTGTGAGTGGGGGCCGGGACGAGCAGTACTTC. This codes for CASSVSGGRDEQYF. The chain couples TRBV19 to TRBJ2-7; D is possibly TRBD1 (6 bases). V was pared by 5 bases and J by 5 bases, with 16 bases between. This CDR3 region has 14 residues. Germline assignment: CDR1 LNHDA and CDR2 SQIVND (reference sequence).

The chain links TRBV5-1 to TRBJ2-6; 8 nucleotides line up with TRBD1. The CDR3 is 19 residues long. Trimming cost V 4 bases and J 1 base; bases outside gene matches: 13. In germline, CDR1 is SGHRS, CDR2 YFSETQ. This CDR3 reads CASSKWTGKMLSGANVLTF. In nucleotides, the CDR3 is TGCGCCAGCAGCAAATGGACAGGGAAGATGTTGTCTGGGGCCAACGTCCTGACTTTC. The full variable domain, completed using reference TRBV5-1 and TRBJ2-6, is KAGVTQTPRYLIKTRGQQVTLSCSPISGHRSVSWYQQTPGQGLQFLFEYFSETQRNKGNFPGRFSGRQFSNSRSEMNVSTLELGDSALYLCASSKWTGKMLSGANVLTFGAGSRLTVL.

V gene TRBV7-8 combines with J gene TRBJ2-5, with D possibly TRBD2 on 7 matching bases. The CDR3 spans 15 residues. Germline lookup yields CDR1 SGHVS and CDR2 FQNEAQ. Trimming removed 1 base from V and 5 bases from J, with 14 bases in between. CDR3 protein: CASSLGARGGETQYF. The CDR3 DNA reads TGTGCCAGCAGCTTAGGGGCCAGGGGAGGGGAGACCCAGTACTTC.

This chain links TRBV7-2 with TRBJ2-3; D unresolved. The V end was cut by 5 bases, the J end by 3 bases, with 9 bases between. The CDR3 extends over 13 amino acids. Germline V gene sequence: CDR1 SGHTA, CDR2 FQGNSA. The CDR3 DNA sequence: TGTGCCAGCAGCCCAGCGCTAACAGATACGCAGTATTTT. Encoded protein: CASSPALTDTQYF.

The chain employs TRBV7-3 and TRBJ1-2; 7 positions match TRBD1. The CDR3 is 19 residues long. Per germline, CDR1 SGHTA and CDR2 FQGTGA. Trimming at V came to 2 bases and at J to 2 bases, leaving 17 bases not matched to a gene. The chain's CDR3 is CASSLGPPGPGGTNYGYTF. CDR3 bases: TGTGCCAGCAGCTTAGGCCCCCCGGGTCCAGGGGGTACAAACTATGGCTACACCTTC.

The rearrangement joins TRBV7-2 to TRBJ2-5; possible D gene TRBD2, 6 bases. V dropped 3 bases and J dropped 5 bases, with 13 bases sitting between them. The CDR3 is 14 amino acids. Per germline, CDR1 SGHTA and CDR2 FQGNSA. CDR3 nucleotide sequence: TGTGCCAGCAGCTTTGGGGGGAGGCAGGAGACCCAGTACTTC. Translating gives CASSFGGRQETQYF.

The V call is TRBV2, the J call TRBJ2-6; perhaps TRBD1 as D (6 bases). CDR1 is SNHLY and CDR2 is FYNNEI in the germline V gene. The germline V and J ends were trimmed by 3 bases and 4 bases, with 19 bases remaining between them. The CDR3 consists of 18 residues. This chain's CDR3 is CASSDRQGPLSGANVLTF. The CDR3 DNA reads TGTGCCAGCAGTGATCGGCAGGGGCCTTTGTCCGGGGCCAACGTCCTGACTTTC.

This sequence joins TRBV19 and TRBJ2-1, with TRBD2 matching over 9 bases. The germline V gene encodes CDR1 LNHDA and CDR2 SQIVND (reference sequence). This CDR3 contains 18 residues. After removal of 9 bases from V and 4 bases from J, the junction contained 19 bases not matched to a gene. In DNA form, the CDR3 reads TGTGCCAGCCCCAAAGGGGAAGGACTAGCGAGCGGTTACAATGAGCAGTTCTTC. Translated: CASPKGEGLASGYNEQFF. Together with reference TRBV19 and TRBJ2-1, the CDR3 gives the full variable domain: DGGITQSPKYLFRKEGQNVTLSCEQNLNHDAMYWYRQDPGQGLRLIYYSQIVNDFQKGDIAEGYSVSREKKESFPLTVTSAQKNPTAFYLCASPKGEGLASGYNEQFFGPGTRLTVL.

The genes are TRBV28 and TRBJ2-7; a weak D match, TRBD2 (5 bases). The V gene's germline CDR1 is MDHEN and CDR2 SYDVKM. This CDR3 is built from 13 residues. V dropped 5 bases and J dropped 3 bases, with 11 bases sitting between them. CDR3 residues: CASSPSLIYEQYF. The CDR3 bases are TGTGCCAGCAGTCCTAGCCTCATCTACGAGCAGTACTTC. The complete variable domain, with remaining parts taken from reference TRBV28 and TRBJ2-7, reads DVKVTQSSRYLVKRTGEKVFLECVQDMDHENMFWYRQDPGLGLRLIYFSYDVKMKEKGDIPEGYSVSREKKERFSLILESASTNQTSMYLCASSPSLIYEQYFGPGTRLTVT.

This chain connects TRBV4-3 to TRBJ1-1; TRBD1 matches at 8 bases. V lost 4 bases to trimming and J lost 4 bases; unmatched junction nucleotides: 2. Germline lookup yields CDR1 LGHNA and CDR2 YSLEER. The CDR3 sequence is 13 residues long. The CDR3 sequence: CASSPGQGTEAFF. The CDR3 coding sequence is TGCGCCAGCAGCCCCGGACAGGGCACTGAAGCTTTCTTT.

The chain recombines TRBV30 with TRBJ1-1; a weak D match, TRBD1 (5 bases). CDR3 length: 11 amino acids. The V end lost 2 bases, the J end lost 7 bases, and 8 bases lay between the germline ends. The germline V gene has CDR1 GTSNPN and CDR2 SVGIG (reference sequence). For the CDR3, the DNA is TGTGCCTGGAGTCGGGGGGGTGAAGCTTTCTTT. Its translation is CAWSRGGEAFF.

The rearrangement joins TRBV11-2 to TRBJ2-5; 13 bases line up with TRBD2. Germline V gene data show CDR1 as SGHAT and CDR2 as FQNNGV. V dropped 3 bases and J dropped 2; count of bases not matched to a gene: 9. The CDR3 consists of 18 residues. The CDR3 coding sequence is TGTGCCAGCAGCTTCGGTCGACTAGCGGGAGGAAATCAAGAGACCCAGTACTTC. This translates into CASSFGRLAGGNQETQYF.

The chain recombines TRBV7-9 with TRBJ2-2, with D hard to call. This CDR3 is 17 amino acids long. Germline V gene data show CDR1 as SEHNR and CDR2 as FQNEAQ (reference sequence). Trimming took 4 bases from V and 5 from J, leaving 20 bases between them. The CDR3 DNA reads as TGTGCCAGCAGCTCCCGACCTACATCTGACCGGACCGGGGAGCTGTTTTTT. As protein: CASSSRPTSDRTGELFF.

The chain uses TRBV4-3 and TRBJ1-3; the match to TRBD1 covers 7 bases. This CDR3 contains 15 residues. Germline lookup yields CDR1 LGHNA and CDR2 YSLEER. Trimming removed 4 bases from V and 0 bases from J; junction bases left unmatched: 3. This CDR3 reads CASSRDRNSGNTIYF. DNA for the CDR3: TGCGCCAGCAGCCGGGACAGAAACTCTGGAAACACCATATATTTT.

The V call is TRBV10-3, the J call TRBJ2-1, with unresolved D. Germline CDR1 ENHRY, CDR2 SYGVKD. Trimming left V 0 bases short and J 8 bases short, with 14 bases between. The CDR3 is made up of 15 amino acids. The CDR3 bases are TGTGCCATCAGTGAGTCGATCTCCGGTACCGATGAGCAGTTCTTC. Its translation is CAISESISGTDEQFF.

The CDR3 loop is CASSAPSGGGSPLHF. The CDR3, as DNA: TGTGCCAGCAGTGCGCCCTCAGGGGGAGGGTCACCCCTCCACTTT. The rearrangement uses TRBV6-5 and TRBJ1-6; 7 bases map to TRBD1. This CDR3 has 15 residues. Germline CDR1 reads MNHEY; CDR2 reads SVGAGI. Trimming removed 5 bases from V and 10 bases from J; junction bases left unmatched: 11.

The CDR3 here is CASSSWGSSYNEQFF. DNA for the CDR3: TGTGCCAGCAGCTCGTGGGGTAGCTCCTACAATGAGCAGTTCTTC. The gene calls are TRBV28 and TRBJ2-1; D remains ambiguous. V was shortened by 6 bases and J by 0 bases, with 12 bases between the two germline ends. The CDR3 is made up of 15 amino acids. Per the germline V gene, CDR1 is MDHEN and CDR2 is SYDVKM.

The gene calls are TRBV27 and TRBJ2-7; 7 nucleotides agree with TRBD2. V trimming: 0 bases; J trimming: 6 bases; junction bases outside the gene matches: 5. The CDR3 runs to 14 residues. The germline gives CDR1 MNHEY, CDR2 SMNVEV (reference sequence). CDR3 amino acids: CASSLSGLVGEQYF. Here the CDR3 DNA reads TGTGCCAGCAGTTTATCCGGACTAGTAGGCGAGCAGTACTTC.

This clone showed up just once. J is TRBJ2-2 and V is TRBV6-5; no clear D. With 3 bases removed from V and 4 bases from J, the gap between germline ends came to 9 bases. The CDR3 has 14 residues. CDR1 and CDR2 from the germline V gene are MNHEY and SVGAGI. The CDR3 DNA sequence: TGTGCCAGCAGTTATCAGGTGTCCACCGGGGAGCTGTTTTTT. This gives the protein CASSYQVSTGELFF.

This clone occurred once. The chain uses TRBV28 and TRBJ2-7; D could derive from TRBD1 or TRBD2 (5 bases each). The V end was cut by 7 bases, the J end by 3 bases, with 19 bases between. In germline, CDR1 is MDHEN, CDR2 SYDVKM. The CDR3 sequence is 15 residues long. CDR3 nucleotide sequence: TGTGCCAGCAACAACGAGGGGCCTCGTGGCTACGAGCAGTACTTC. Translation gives CASNNEGPRGYEQYF.

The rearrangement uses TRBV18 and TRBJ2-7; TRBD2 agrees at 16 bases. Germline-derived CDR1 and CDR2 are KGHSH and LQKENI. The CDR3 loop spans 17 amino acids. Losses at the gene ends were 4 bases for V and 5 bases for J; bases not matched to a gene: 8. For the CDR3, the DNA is TGTGCCAGCTCACTCCCGGGACTAGCGGGGGGGCGCAACGAGCAGTACTTC. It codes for CASSLPGLAGGRNEQYF. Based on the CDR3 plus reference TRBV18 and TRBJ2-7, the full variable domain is NAGVMQNPRHLVRRRGQEARLRCSPMKGHSHVYWYRQLPEEGLKFMVYLQKENIIDESGMPKERFSAEFPKEGPSILRIQQVVRGDSAAYFCASSLPGLAGGRNEQYFGPGTRLTVT.

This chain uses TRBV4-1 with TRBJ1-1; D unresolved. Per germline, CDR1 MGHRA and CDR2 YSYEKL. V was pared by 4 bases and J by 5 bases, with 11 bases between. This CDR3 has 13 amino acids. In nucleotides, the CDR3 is TGCGCCAGCAGCCTTGCCCGTGGGACTGAAGCTTTCTTT. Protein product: CASSLARGTEAFF.

CDR3: CASSIAGAVSNQPQHF. Here the CDR3 DNA reads TGTGCCAGTAGTATAGCAGGGGCCGTTAGCAATCAGCCCCAGCATTTT. V is TRBV19 and J is TRBJ1-5, with a possible D match to TRBD1 (6 bases). The germline V gene has CDR1 LNHDA and CDR2 SQIVND (reference sequence). Trimming removed 1 base from V and 0 bases from J, with 10 bases in between. CDR3 length: 16 residues.

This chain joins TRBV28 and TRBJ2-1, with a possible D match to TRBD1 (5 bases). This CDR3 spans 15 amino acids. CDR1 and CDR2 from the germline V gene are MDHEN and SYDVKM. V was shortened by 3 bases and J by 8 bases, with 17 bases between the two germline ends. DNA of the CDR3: TGTGCCAGCAGTTTCTGGACCGATAGCAGGGATGAGCAGTTCTTC. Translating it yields CASSFWTDSRDEQFF.

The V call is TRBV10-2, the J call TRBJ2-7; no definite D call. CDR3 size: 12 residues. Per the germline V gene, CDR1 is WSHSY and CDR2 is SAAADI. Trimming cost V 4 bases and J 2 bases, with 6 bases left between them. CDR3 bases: TGCGCCAGCAGTGTATCCCCCTACGAGCAGTACTTC. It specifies CASSVSPYEQYF.

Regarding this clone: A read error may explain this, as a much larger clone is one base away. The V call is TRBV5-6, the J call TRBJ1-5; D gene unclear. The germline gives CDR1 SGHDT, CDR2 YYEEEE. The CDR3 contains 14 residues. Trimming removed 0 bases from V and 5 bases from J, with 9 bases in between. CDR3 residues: CASSLGRIDQPQHF. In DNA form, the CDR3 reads TGTGCCAGCAGCTTGGGTAGGATCGATCAGCCCCAGCATTTT.

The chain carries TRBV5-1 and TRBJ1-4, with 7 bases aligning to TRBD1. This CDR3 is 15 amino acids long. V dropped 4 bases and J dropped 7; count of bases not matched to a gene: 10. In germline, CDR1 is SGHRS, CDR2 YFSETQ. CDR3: CASSGTTGRGEKLFF. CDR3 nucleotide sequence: TGCGCCAGCAGCGGCACGACAGGGAGGGGTGAAAAACTGTTTTTT. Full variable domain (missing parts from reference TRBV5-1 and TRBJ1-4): KAGVTQTPRYLIKTRGQQVTLSCSPISGHRSVSWYQQTPGQGLQFLFEYFSETQRNKGNFPGRFSGRQFSNSRSEMNVSTLELGDSALYLCASSGTTGRGEKLFFGSGTQLSVL.

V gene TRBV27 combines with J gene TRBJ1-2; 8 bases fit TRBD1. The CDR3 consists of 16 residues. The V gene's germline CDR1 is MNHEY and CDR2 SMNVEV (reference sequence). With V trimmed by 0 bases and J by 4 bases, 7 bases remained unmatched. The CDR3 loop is CASSLSIGQGSYGYTF. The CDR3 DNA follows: TGTGCCAGCAGTTTATCCATCGGACAGGGATCCTATGGCTACACCTTC.

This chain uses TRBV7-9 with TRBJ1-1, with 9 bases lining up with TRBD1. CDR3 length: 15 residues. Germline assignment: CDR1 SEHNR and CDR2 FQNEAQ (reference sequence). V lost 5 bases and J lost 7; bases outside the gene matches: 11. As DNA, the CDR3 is TGTGCCAGCAGCACTACAGGGGGCGCGCAGGGTGAAGCTTTCTTT. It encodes CASSTTGGAQGEAFF.

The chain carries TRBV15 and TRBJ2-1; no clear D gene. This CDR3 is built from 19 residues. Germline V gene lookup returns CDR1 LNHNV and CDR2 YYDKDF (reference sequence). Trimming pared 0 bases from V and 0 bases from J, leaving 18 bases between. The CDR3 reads CATSRDIPPFQSSYNEQFF. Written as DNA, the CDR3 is TGTGCCACCAGCAGAGACATACCGCCGTTCCAAAGCTCCTACAATGAGCAGTTCTTC. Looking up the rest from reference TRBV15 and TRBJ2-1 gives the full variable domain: DAMVIQNPRYQVTQFGKPVTLSCSQTLNHNVMYWYQQKSSQAPKLLFHYYDKDFNNEADTPDNFQSRRPNTSFCFLDIRSPGLGDTAMYLCATSRDIPPFQSSYNEQFFGPGTRLTVL.